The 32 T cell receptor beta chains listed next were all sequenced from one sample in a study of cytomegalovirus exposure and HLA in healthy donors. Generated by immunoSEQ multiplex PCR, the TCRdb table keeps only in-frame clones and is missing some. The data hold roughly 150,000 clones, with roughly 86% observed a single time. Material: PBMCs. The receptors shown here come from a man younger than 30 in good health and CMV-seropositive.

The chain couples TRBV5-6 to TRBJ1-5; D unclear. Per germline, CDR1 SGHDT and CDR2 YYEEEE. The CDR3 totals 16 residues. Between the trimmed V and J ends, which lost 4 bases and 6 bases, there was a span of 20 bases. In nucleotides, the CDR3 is TGTGCCAGCAGCGCGCGCGCGAGGATAGGATCTCAGCCCCAGCATTTT. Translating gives CASSARARIGSQPQHF.

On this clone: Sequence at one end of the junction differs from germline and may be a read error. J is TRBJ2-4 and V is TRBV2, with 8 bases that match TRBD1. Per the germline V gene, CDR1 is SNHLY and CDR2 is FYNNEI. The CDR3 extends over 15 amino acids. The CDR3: CASSEAGPDRGWRDF. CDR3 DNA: TGTGCCAGCAGTGAAGCTGGGCCCGACAGGGGTTGGAGGGACTTC.

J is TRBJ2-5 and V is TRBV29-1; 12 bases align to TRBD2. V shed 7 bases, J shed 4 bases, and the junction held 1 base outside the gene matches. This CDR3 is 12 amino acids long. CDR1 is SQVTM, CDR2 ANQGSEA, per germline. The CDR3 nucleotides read TGCAGCGCACTAGCGGGAGGAGAGACCCAGTACTTC. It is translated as CSALAGGETQYF.

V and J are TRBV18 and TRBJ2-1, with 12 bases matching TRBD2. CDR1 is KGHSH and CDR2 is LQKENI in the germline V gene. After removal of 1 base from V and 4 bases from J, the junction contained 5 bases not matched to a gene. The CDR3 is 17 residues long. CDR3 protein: CASSPLGLAGSYNEQFF. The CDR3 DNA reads TGTGCCAGCTCACCACTCGGACTAGCGGGATCTTACAATGAGCAGTTCTTC. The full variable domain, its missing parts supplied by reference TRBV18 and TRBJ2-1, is NAGVMQNPRHLVRRRGQEARLRCSPMKGHSHVYWYRQLPEEGLKFMVYLQKENIIDESGMPKERFSAEFPKEGPSILRIQQVVRGDSAAYFCASSPLGLAGSYNEQFFGPGTRLTVL.

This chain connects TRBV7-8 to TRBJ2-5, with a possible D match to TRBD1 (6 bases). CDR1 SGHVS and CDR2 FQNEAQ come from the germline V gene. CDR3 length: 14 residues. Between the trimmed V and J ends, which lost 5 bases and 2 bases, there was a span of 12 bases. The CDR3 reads CASSRRTDQETQYF. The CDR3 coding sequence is TGTGCCAGCAGCAGAAGGACAGATCAAGAGACCCAGTACTTC.

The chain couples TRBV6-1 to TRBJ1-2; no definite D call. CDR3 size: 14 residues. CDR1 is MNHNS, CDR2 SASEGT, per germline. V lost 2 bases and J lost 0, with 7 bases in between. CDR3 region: CASSEMVANYGYTF. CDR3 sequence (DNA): TGTGCCAGCAGTGAAATGGTAGCTAACTATGGCTACACCTTC.

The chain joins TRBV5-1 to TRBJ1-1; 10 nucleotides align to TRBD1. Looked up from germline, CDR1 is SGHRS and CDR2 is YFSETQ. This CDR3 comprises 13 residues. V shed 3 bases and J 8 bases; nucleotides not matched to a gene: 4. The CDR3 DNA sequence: TGCGCCAGCAGCTGGGACAGGGGAACAGAAGCTTTCTTT. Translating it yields CASSWDRGTEAFF.

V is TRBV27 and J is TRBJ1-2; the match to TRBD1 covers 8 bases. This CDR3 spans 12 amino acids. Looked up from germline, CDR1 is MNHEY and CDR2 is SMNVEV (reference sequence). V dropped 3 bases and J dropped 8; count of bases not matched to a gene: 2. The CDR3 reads CASSFRGRGYTF. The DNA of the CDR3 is TGTGCCAGCAGTTTCAGGGGGCGAGGCTACACCTTC.

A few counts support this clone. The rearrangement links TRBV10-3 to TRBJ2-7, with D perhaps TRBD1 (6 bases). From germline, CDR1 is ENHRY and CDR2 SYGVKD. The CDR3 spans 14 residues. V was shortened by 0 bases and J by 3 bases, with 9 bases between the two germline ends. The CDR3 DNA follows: TGTGCCATCAGTGAGTCTGGGGACAACTACGAGCAGTACTTC. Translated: CAISESGDNYEQYF.

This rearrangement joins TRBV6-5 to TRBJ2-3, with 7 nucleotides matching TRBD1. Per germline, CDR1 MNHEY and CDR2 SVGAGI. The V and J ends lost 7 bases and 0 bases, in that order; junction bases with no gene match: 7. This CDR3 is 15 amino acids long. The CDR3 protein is CASTNRGQSTDTQYF. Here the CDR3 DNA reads TGTGCCAGCACCAACAGGGGACAGAGCACAGATACGCAGTATTTT.

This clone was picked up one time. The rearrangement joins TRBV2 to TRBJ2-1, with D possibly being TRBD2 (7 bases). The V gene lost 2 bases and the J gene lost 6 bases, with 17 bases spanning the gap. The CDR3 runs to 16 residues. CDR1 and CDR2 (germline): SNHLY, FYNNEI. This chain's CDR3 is CASSESPGGLGNEQFF. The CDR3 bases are TGTGCCAGCAGTGAATCCCCGGGGGGCCTGGGCAATGAGCAGTTCTTC.

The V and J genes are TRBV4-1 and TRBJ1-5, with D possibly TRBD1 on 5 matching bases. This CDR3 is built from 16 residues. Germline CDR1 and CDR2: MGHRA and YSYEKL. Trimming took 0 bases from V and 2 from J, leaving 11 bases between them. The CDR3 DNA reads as TGCGCCAGCAGCCAAGAGGGGGGAGCCGGCAATCAGCCCCAGCATTTT. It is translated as CASSQEGGAGNQPQHF.

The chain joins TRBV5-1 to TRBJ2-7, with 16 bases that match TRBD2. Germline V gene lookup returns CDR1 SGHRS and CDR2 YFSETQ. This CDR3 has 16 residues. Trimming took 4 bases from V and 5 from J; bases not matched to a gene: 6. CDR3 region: CASSLGTSGRADEQYF. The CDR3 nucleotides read TGCGCCAGCAGCCTGGGGACTAGCGGGAGGGCCGACGAGCAGTACTTC.

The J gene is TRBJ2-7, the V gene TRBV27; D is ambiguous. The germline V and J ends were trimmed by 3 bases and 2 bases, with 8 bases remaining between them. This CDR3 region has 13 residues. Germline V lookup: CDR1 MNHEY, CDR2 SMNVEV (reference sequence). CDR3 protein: CASSFQVTYEQYF. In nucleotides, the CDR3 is TGTGCCAGCAGTTTTCAGGTGACCTACGAGCAGTACTTC.

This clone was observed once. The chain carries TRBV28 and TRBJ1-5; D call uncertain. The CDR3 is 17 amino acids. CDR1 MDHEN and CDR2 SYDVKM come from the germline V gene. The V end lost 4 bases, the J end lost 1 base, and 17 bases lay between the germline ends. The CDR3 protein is CASSSWAFGLSNQPQHF. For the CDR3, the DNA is TGTGCCAGCAGTTCCTGGGCGTTCGGCTTGAGCAATCAGCCCCAGCATTTT.

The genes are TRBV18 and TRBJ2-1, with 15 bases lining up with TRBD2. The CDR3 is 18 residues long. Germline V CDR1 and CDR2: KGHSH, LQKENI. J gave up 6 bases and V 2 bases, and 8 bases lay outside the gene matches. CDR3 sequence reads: CASSPYGLAGGHFNEQFF. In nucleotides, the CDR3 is TGTGCCAGCTCACCATACGGACTAGCGGGAGGGCACTTCAATGAGCAGTTCTTC.

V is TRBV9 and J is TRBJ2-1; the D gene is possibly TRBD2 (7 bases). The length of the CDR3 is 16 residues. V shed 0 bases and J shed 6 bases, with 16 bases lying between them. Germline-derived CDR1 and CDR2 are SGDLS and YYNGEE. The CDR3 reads CASSVERAGHLNEQFF. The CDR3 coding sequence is TGTGCCAGCAGCGTAGAGAGAGCGGGACACCTCAATGAGCAGTTCTTC.

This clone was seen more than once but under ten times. The CDR3 coding sequence is TGTGCCAGTAGTATGGTTCCAACGGGACAGGGCAATTCACCCCTCCACTTT. It yields the protein CASSMVPTGQGNSPLHF. J is TRBJ1-6 and V is TRBV19; 9 bases align to TRBD1. This CDR3 contains 17 residues. The junction had 10 bases not matched to a gene; V was cut back by 3 bases and J by 7 bases. From germline, CDR1 is LNHDA and CDR2 SQIVND (reference sequence).

For the CDR3, the DNA is TGTGCCAGCAGCTTTTTAAAGGCGGCCCAACTGTTTTTT. This encodes CASSFLKAAQLFF. The V and J genes are TRBV7-2 and TRBJ1-4; D is ambiguous. The V and J ends lost 3 bases and 12 bases respectively, with 14 bases between them. Germline V gene data show CDR1 as SGHTA and CDR2 as FQGNSA. The CDR3 has 13 residues.

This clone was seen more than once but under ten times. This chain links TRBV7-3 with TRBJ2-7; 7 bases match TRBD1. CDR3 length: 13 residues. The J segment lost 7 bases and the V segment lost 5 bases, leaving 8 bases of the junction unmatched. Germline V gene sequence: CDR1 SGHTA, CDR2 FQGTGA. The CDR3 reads CASSLTGAREQYF. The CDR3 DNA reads TGTGCCAGCAGCCTCACAGGGGCTAGGGAGCAGTACTTC.

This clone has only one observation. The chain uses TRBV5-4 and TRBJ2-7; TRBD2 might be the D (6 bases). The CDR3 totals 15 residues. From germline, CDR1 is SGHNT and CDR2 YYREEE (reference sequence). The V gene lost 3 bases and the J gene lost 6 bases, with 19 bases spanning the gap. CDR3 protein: CASSSWTPNGGEQYF. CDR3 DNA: TGTGCCAGCAGCTCCTGGACACCGAACGGGGGCGAGCAGTACTTC.

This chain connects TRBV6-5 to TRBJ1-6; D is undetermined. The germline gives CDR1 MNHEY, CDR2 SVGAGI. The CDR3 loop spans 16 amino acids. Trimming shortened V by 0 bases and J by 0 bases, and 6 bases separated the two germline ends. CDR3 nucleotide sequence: TGTGCCAGCAGTTACTCGGGGAGCTCCTATAATTCACCCCTCCACTTT. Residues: CASSYSGSSYNSPLHF.

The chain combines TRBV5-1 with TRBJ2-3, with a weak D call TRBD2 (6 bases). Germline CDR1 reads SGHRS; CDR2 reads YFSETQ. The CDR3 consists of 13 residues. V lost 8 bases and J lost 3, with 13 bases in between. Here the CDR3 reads CASGRQRTDTQYF. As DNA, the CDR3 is TGCGCCAGTGGGAGGCAGAGGACAGATACGCAGTATTTT.

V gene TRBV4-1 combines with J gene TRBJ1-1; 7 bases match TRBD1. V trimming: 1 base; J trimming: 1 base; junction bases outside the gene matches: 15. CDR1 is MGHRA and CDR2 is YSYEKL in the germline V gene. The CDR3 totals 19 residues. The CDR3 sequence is CASSQGGVLQGQGNTEAFF. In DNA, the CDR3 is TGCGCCAGCAGCCAAGGAGGGGTTTTACAGGGGCAGGGGAACACTGAAGCTTTCTTT.

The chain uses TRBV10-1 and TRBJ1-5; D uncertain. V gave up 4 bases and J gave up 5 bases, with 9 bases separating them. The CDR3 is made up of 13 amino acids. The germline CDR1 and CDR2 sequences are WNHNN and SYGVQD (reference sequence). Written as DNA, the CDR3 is TGCGCCAGCAGTGTCTCCCGAGATCAGCCCCAGCATTTT. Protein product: CASSVSRDQPQHF.

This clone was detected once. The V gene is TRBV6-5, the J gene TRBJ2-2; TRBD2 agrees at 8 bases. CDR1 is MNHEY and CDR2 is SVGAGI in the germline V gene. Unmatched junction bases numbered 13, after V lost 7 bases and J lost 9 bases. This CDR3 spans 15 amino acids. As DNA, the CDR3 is TGTGCCAGCACCTCCCGGCTAGCGGGTGCCCGGGAGCTGTTTTTT. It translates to CASTSRLAGARELFF.

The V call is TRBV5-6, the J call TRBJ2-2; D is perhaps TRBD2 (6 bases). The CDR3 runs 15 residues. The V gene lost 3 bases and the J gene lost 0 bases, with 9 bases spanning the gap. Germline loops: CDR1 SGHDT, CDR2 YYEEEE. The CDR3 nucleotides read TGTGCCAGCAGCTGGGACTTTACGAACACCGGGGAGCTGTTTTTT. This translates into CASSWDFTNTGELFF.

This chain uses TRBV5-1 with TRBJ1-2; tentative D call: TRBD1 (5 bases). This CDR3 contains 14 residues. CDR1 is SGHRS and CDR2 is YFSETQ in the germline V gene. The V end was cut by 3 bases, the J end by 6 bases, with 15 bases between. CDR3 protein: CASSWDMVQDGYTF. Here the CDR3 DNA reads TGCGCCAGCAGCTGGGATATGGTACAGGATGGCTACACCTTC.

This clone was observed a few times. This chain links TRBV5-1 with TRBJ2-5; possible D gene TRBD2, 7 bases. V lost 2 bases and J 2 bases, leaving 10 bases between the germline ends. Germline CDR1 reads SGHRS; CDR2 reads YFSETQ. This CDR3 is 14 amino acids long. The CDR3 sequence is CASSLGGLQETQYF. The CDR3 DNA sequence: TGCGCCAGCAGCTTAGGGGGACTACAAGAGACCCAGTACTTC.

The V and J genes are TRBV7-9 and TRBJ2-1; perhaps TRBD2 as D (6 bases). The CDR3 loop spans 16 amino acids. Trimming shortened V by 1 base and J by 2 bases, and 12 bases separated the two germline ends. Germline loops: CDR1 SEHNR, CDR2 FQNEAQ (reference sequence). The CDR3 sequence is CASSLGRGPTYNEQFF. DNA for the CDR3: TGTGCCAGCAGCTTAGGGAGGGGTCCTACCTACAATGAGCAGTTCTTC.

CDR3 protein: CASSQDWGAYEQYF. In DNA form, the CDR3 reads TGCGCCAGCAGCCAAGATTGGGGCGCCTACGAGCAGTACTTC. The rearrangement joins TRBV4-1 to TRBJ2-7; TRBD1 might be the D (5 bases). CDR3 length equals 14 residues. Germline loops: CDR1 MGHRA, CDR2 YSYEKL. V was cut by 0 bases and J by 2 bases, with 8 bases left in between.

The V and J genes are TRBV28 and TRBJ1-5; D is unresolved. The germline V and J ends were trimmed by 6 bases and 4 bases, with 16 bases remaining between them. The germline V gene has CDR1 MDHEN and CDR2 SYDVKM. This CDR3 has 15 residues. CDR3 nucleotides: TGTGCCAGCAGACTATCAGAACGTAAAAATCAGCCCCAGCATTTT. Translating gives CASRLSERKNQPQHF.